This record covers a single TCR beta chain. Its antigen remains unknown. Mismatch with germline at one junction end may stem from a read error. The entry originates in a study of cytomegalovirus exposure and HLA in healthy donors. Study-level points and caveats: Most subjects' HLA-A and HLA-B alleles were reportedly predicted from TCR beta sequences. The authors excluded some V segments, including TRBV6-2 and TRBV6-3, as indistinguishable.

This CDR3 contains 14 residues. CDR1 is SGHTA and CDR2 is FQGNSA in the germline V gene. PCR employed 60 Vbeta and 13 Jbeta primers. Original data processing: Per a later analysis, the number of unique TCR beta chains was around 80 million, of which around 10 million were shared. Repertoires were generated with immunoSEQ multiplex PCR, while TCRdb's copy carries only in-frame clones and drops some. That table furnishes V, J and clone size, whereas the DNA furnished D and trimming. The table shows around 97,000 clones, with approximately 66% occurring only once. This TCR was recovered from a woman aged 45-60 years in good health and CMV-seronegative. Sample: PBMCs. This chain connects TRBV7-2 to TRBJ1-2; D ambiguous. The CDR3 sequence: CVSSLERGGFGYTF. The CDR3 bases are TGTGTCAGCAGCTTAGAAAGAGGCGGGTTTGGCTACACCTTC.